One and the same sample provided the 11 T cell receptor beta chains below, sequenced in a study of identical twins. TCRdb re-analysed the 5' RACE reads in MiXCR, keeping a single row per CDR3 protein. The data contain 400,000 to 550,000 distinct CDR3 sequences, about 24% of them singletons. These data were also filed under a second study, of T cells expressing NK-cell markers.

Input material: CD4+ T cells sorted from blood. These receptors were obtained from a woman under 30 in good health.

The CDR3 region has the DNA TGTGCCAGCAGCTTGGACGGACTAGCCGGGTACGAGCAGTACTTC. Its translation: CASSLDGLAGYEQYF. V is TRBV5-5 and J is TRBJ2-7, with 8 bases matching TRBD2. Unmatched junction bases numbered 6, after V lost 0 bases and J lost 4 bases. CDR1 is SGHKS, CDR2 YYEKEE, per germline (reference sequence). The CDR3 spans 15 residues.

This clonotype was detected ten times or more. V is TRBV5-1 and J is TRBJ1-1; D is possibly TRBD1 (6 bases). V was shortened by 4 bases and J by 4 bases, with 14 bases between the two germline ends. Germline CDR1 SGHRS, CDR2 YFSETQ. The CDR3 has 14 amino acids. CDR3 sequence reads: CASSPDRSTTEAFF. CDR3 nucleotides: TGCGCCAGCAGCCCGGACAGATCAACCACTGAAGCTTTCTTT. The complete variable domain, with remaining parts taken from reference TRBV5-1 and TRBJ1-1, reads KAGVTQTPRYLIKTRGQQVTLSCSPISGHRSVSWYQQTPGQGLQFLFEYFSETQRNKGNFPGRFSGRQFSNSRSEMNVSTLELGDSALYLCASSPDRSTTEAFFGQGTRLTVV.

This clonotype was counted only a few times. V and J are TRBV5-1 and TRBJ1-1, with a tentative D call TRBD1 (6 bases). Germline V gene sequence: CDR1 SGHRS, CDR2 YFSETQ. Trimming removed 4 bases from V and 2 bases from J, with 12 bases in between. This CDR3 is built from 14 residues. CDR3 nucleotide sequence: TGCGCCAGCAGCATAGGACAGCCCAACACTGAAGCTTTCTTT. Translating it yields CASSIGQPNTEAFF.

This chain uses TRBV7-2 with TRBJ1-6; D is undetermined. The germline V and J ends were trimmed by 5 bases and 4 bases, with 3 bases remaining between them. This CDR3 is built from 12 residues. In germline, CDR1 is SGHTA, CDR2 FQGNSA. CDR3 in DNA: TGTGCCAGCAGCCCATATAATTCACCCCTCCACTTT. Amino acids: CASSPYNSPLHF.

The chain recombines TRBV20-1 with TRBJ2-5; 13 bases are shared with TRBD2. CDR1 is DFQATT, CDR2 SNEGSKA, per germline (reference sequence). V was clipped by 4 bases and J by 1 base; unmatched bases: 3. The CDR3 sequence is 15 residues long. CDR3 in amino acids: CSATTSGGTQETQYF. In DNA form, the CDR3 reads TGCAGTGCTACGACTAGCGGGGGGACCCAAGAGACCCAGTACTTC.

This clonotype came up a few times. This chain uses TRBV11-2 with TRBJ2-7; 13 bases map to TRBD2. Germline assignment: CDR1 SGHAT and CDR2 FQNNGV. The ends lost 4 bases at V and 5 bases at J; junction bases unmatched: 14. The CDR3 sequence is 18 residues long. The CDR3 sequence is CASSWGGLAGYRGNEQYF. CDR3 sequence (DNA): TGTGCCAGCAGCTGGGGGGGACTAGCGGGGTACAGGGGAAACGAGCAGTACTTC.

This clonotype showed up just a few times. The chain employs TRBV12-3 or TRBV12-4 and TRBJ1-1; D ambiguous. This CDR3 contains 11 residues. V lost 11 bases, J lost 2 bases, and 9 bases lay in between. The CDR3 region is CASAVNTEAFF. DNA for the CDR3: TGTGCCTCCGCAGTTAACACTGAAGCTTTCTTT.

This chain links TRBV29-1 with TRBJ2-1; possible D gene TRBD2, 6 bases. This CDR3 is built from 11 residues. Germline CDR1 reads SQVTM; CDR2 reads ANQGSEA. With 4 bases removed from V and 9 bases from J, the gap between germline ends came to 10 bases. CDR3 in DNA: TGCAGCGTTGTGCGGGGCGGTGAGCAGTTCTTC. Translated: CSVVRGGEQFF.

The J gene is TRBJ1-6, the V gene TRBV20-1; 8 nucleotides agree with TRBD1. CDR1 and CDR2 from the germline V gene are DFQATT and SNEGSKA (reference sequence). The CDR3 extends over 13 amino acids. J gave up 9 bases and V 3 bases, and 4 bases lay outside the gene matches. CDR3 nucleotide sequence: TGCAGTGCTAGCAGGGGGCAGGGTTCACCCCTCCACTTT. Amino acid sequence: CSASRGQGSPLHF.

V usage is TRBV6-5 and J usage is TRBJ2-7; D unresolved. Germline V gene sequence: CDR1 MNHEY, CDR2 SVGAGI. V lost 0 bases, J lost 2 bases, and 11 bases lay in between. The length of the CDR3 is 15 residues. Here the CDR3 reads CASSYSSTDPYEQYF. For the CDR3, the DNA is TGTGCCAGCAGTTACTCGTCGACGGACCCCTACGAGCAGTACTTC.

This clonotype has just a few counts. The chain carries TRBV29-1 and TRBJ2-3; weak D call: TRBD2 (6 bases). The CDR3 is 16 amino acids. V was clipped by 7 bases and J by 0 bases, with 20 bases between them. The germline V gene has CDR1 SQVTM and CDR2 ANQGSEA. The CDR3 region is CSGRDFPSTSTDTQYF. The CDR3 region has the DNA TGCAGCGGCAGGGACTTCCCATCCACAAGCACAGATACGCAGTATTTT.